Below, 6 T cell receptor beta chains from the same sample are listed, as sequenced in a study of T cells after yellow fever vaccination (dated by TCRdb to about 2019). This specimen's treatment or condition label, per the study, means: live attenuated yellow fever vaccine strain. Library method: 5' RACE. Instrument used: Illumina HiSeq 2500. The public reads were reprocessed in TCRdb via fastp at Q25 and MiXCR, keeping in-frame beta chains. CDR3 protein sequences are deduplicated, and each keeps its most common genes and DNA. The sample has a few hundred thousand distinct CDR3 sequences on record, less than 20% of them singletons. Jointly, the top ten make up 17% of the sample. The sequencing used PBMCs, collected about 5 days after the first yellow fever vaccination. Receptor source: a man aged 18 to 29 who received the YFV17D yellow fever vaccine.

The chain links TRBV5-1 to TRBJ2-3; 7 positions agree with TRBD2. CDR1 and CDR2 from the germline V gene are SGHRS and YFSETQ. With V trimmed by 4 bases and J by 4 bases, 12 bases remained unmatched. The CDR3 runs to 16 residues. CDR3 in amino acids: CASSPLSSGVPDTQYF. The CDR3 nucleotides are TGCGCCAGCAGCCCGTTATCGAGCGGGGTCCCAGATACGCAGTATTTT.

This clonotype showed up just a few times. The chain links TRBV5-1 to TRBJ1-1; D call uncertain. Germline lookup yields CDR1 SGHRS and CDR2 YFSETQ. The V gene lost 1 base and the J gene lost 0 bases, with 22 bases spanning the gap. The CDR3 has 19 residues. This CDR3 reads CASSLSGVVRRSMNTEAFF. The CDR3 nucleotides are TGCGCCAGCAGCTTGTCCGGGGTTGTTCGCAGGAGCATGAACACTGAAGCTTTCTTT.

V gene TRBV5-1 combines with J gene TRBJ2-3; 7 bases agree with TRBD1. Germline trimming cut 0 bases from V and 5 bases from J; bases unmatched to any gene: 12. CDR1 is SGHRS and CDR2 is YFSETQ in the germline V gene. The CDR3 has 17 amino acids. DNA for the CDR3: TGCGCCAGCAGCTTGGCCAGAGGACAGGCCGTGGGAGATACGCAGTATTTT. It codes for CASSLARGQAVGDTQYF.

This clonotype was observed a handful of times. The chain recombines TRBV4-1 with TRBJ2-1; TRBD1 or TRBD2 may be the D gene (5 bases each). Germline V gives CDR1 MGHRA, CDR2 YSYEKL. The V end lost 4 bases, the J end lost 8 bases, and 15 bases lay between the germline ends. This CDR3 is 14 amino acids long. CDR3 DNA: TGCGCCAGCAGCCCGGAGAGAGGGGCTGATGAGCAGTTCTTC. As protein: CASSPERGADEQFF.

This clonotype was seen a few times. The chain employs TRBV20-1 and TRBJ1-2; the match to TRBD1 covers 7 bases. Germline CDR1 reads DFQATT; CDR2 reads SNEGSKA (reference sequence). With V trimmed by 6 bases and J by 4 bases, 2 bases remained unmatched. The CDR3 extends over 11 amino acids. In DNA form, the CDR3 reads TGCAGTGCGACAGGGAGCTATGGCTACACCTTC. Protein: CSATGSYGYTF.

This clonotype was seen only a few times. This sequence joins TRBV7-9 and TRBJ2-7; either TRBD1 or TRBD2 may supply D (6 bases each). V was clipped by 0 bases and J by 2 bases, with 11 bases between them. Germline CDR1 and CDR2: SEHNR and FQNEAQ (reference sequence). This CDR3 comprises 15 residues. The CDR3 loop is CASSLAGGGPYEQYV. CDR3 DNA sequence: TGTGCCAGCAGCTTAGCCGGAGGGGGACCCTACGAGCAGTACGTC.